These T cell receptor beta chains were read from a single sample in a study of shared clonotypes between healthy human individuals. Sequencing was performed with immunoSEQ multiplex PCR; in TCRdb, only in-frame clones are kept and a portion is missing. The data show roughly 2 million clones, about 95% seen once. Sequenced input: naive CD8+ T cells sorted from blood. The receptors originated from a man aged 18 to 29 in good health. Both conserved end residues are part of each CDR3. A D gene is named only where the DNA matches it firmly.

TRBV2	TRBJ2-4	-	17	CASSERGREGVGNIQYF	TGTGCCAGCAGTGAAAGGGGCCGGGAAGGGGTCGGGAACATTCAGTACTTC
TRBV9	TRBJ1-5	-	14	CASSVGAAGQPQHF	TGTGCCAGCAGCGTGGGAGCCGCAGGGCAGCCCCAGCATTTT
TRBV7-2	TRBJ2-2	-	14	CASSGLTTGGELFF	TGTGCCAGCAGCGGGCTAACGACTGGCGGGGAGCTGTTTTTT
TRBV29-1	TRBJ2-2	-	12	CSVAGFTGELFF	TGCAGCGTTGCGGGGTTCACCGGGGAGCTGTTTTTT
TRBV6-1	TRBJ1-3	-	15	CASSAVGNFGNTIYF	TGTGCCAGCAGTGCGGTGGGGAATTTTGGAAACACCATATATTTT
TRBV4-1	TRBJ2-1	TRBD2	15	CASSPTSGNNNEQFF	TGCGCCAGCAGCCCGACTAGCGGGAACAACAATGAGCAGTTCTTC
TRBV29-1	TRBJ1-1	TRBD1	14	CSVAGGEEVAEAFF	TGCAGCGTTGCAGGGGGCGAAGAGGTAGCTGAAGCTTTCTTT
TRBV29-1	TRBJ2-2	-	14	CSVEGRAPTGELFF	TGCAGCGTTGAAGGCAGGGCACCTACCGGGGAGCTGTTTTTT
TRBV27	TRBJ2-7	-	15	CASSFVPLANGEQYF	TGTGCCAGCAGTTTCGTCCCTCTAGCGAACGGCGAGCAGTACTTC
TRBV9	TRBJ2-7	TRBD1	16	CASSVAIRTGLDEQYF	TGTGCCAGCAGCGTAGCTATAAGGACAGGGTTGGACGAGCAGTACTTC
TRBV27	TRBJ1-5	-	14	CASSLSGVGQPQHF	TGTGCCAGCAGTTTATCGGGGGTCGGGCAGCCCCAGCATTTT
TRBV9	TRBJ2-7	TRBD2	18	CASSGLAGASAGVSEQYF	TGTGCCAGCAGCGGACTAGCGGGGGCTTCTGCAGGGGTCTCCGAGCAGTACTTC
TRBV9	TRBJ2-1	TRBD2	16	CASSPSLAGSYNEQFF	TGTGCCAGCAGCCCTTCGCTAGCGGGGTCTTACAATGAGCAGTTCTTC
TRBV5-4	TRBJ2-3	TRBD2	16	CASSSWTSGRTDTQYF	TGTGCCAGCAGTTCCTGGACTAGCGGGAGGACAGATACGCAGTATTTT
TRBV6-5	TRBJ2-5	-	15	CASSFQGTYEETQYF	TGTGCCAGCAGTTTTCAGGGGACGTATGAAGAGACCCAGTACTTC
TRBV9	TRBJ1-4	TRBD1	18	CASSTTPSTGITNEKLFF	TGTGCCAGCAGCACCACCCCCTCGACAGGGATAACTAATGAAAAACTGTTTTTT
TRBV4-1	TRBJ2-7	TRBD2	16	CASSQDLAGVSYEQYF	TGCGCCAGCAGCCAAGATTTGGCGGGGGTCTCCTACGAGCAGTACTTC
TRBV7-2	TRBJ2-3	TRBD1	15	CASSPPDRGTDTQYF	TGTGCCAGCAGCCCCCCGGACAGGGGCACAGATACGCAGTATTTT